This record concerns one TCR beta chain sequence. TCR alpha and TCR beta cDNA libraries carrying sample barcodes and UMIs were produced by 5'RACE using constant-segment primers. Each CDR3 protein is one row after TCRdb ran MiXCR on the 5' RACE reads. The repertoire holds a few hundred thousand distinct CDR3 sequences, with roughly 26% as singletons. This specimen comes from a study of T-cell memory formation after mild COVID-19. Germline loops: CDR1 SGHTA, CDR2 FQGNSA. CDR3 length: 14 amino acids. V shed 5 bases and J shed 3 bases, with 14 bases lying between them. The clonotype comes from an adult woman who had mild COVID-19 (a few samples of this study predate the infection). Cell type and time point are not known. The source material was PBMCs or a T cell subset sorted from them (not recorded which). The genes are TRBV7-2 and TRBJ2-7; TRBD1 is a possible D gene (6 bases). The CDR3 nucleotides are TGTGCCAGCAGCCTCCAGGGGAGAGGCTACGAGCAGTACTTC. Its protein is CASSLQGRGYEQYF. Combining the CDR3 with reference TRBV7-2 and TRBJ2-7 gives the whole variable domain GAGVSQSPSNKVTEKGKDVELRCDPISGHTALYWYRQSLGQGLEFLIYFQGNSAPDKSGLPSDRFSAERTGGSVSTLTIQRTQQEDSAVYLCASSLQGRGYEQYFGPGTRLTVT.